The next 9 T cell receptor beta chains were all read from a single sample in a study of shared clonotypes between healthy human individuals. The naive CD8 fraction comprised CD45RO-negative cells positively selected for CCR7 and excluded terminally differentiated effector memory CD45RA+ cells. Data came from immunoSEQ multiplex PCR; TCRdb stores just in-frame clones and leaves some out. The table has about 2 million clones, less than 95% seen once. The sequenced material came from naive CD8+ T cells sorted from blood. All receptors come from a man aged 18-30 years in good health.

The CDR3: CATNPGPMTNQPQHF. In nucleotides, the CDR3 is TGTGCCACCAACCCGGGGCCTATGACCAATCAGCCCCAGCATTTT. The chain uses TRBV19 and TRBJ1-5; D might be TRBD1 (5 bases). CDR3 size: 15 residues. V was shortened by 10 bases and J by 3 bases, with 19 bases between the two germline ends. Germline V lookup: CDR1 LNHDA, CDR2 SQIVND (reference sequence).

The CDR3 bases are TGTGCCAGCAGTTTAGTGGGGGGGTACTCTGGGGCCAACGTCCTGACTTTC. Its translation is CASSLVGGYSGANVLTF. The V gene is TRBV27, the J gene TRBJ2-6; 7 bases match TRBD2. Germline V gene sequence: CDR1 MNHEY, CDR2 SMNVEV (reference sequence). The CDR3 runs 17 residues. V lost 2 bases to trimming and J lost 0 bases; unmatched junction nucleotides: 4.

V is TRBV28 and J is TRBJ1-4; D uncertain. CDR3 length equals 18 residues. Trimming cost V 6 bases and J 4 bases, with 24 bases left between them. Germline V lookup: CDR1 MDHEN, CDR2 SYDVKM. CDR3 DNA: TGTGCCAGCAGCCTAGTCAACGGCGCGGGAACCGGTAATGAAAAACTGTTTTTT. This gives the protein CASSLVNGAGTGNEKLFF.

This sequence joins TRBV7-2 and TRBJ2-5; 14 nucleotides line up with TRBD2. V shed 5 bases and J 5 bases; nucleotides not matched to a gene: 7. This CDR3 has 16 residues. Germline CDR1 is SGHTA and CDR2 is FQGNSA. The CDR3 protein is CASSRLAGGLQETQYF. For the CDR3, the DNA is TGTGCCAGCAGCAGACTAGCGGGAGGGCTCCAGGAGACCCAGTACTTC.

The chain links TRBV5-4 to TRBJ2-7; D remains unclear. Germline loops: CDR1 SGHNT, CDR2 YYREEE (reference sequence). CDR3 length: 14 amino acids. Trimming cost V 4 bases and J 5 bases, with 16 bases left between them. The CDR3 sequence is CASSPGPWGDEQYF. The DNA of the CDR3 is TGTGCCAGCAGCCCCGGACCGTGGGGTGACGAGCAGTACTTC.

The rearrangement links TRBV6-6 to TRBJ1-2; no firm D call. The CDR3 runs to 13 residues. The V end was cut by 6 bases, the J end by 4 bases, with 12 bases between. Germline-derived CDR1 and CDR2 are MNHNY and SVGAGI (reference sequence). The CDR3 sequence is CASSDELFYGYTF. The CDR3 DNA sequence: TGTGCCAGCAGCGACGAGCTCTTCTATGGCTACACCTTC.

V and J are TRBV27 and TRBJ2-3; TRBD1 matches at 8 bases. J lost 2 bases, V lost 0 bases, and 4 bases had no gene match. The CDR3 is 16 amino acids. The V gene's germline CDR1 is MNHEY and CDR2 SMNVEV (reference sequence). In nucleotides, the CDR3 is TGTGCCAGCAGTTTATCTGCGACAGGGGTCACAGATACGCAGTATTTT. This codes for CASSLSATGVTDTQYF.

In the case of this clone: The same CDR3 is also encoded by other DNA sequences in this sample. The chain carries TRBV4-3 and TRBJ2-1; 9 bases line up with TRBD2. The CDR3 runs to 16 residues. CDR1 is LGHNA and CDR2 is YSLEER in the germline V gene. V lost 0 bases to trimming and J lost 4 bases; unmatched junction nucleotides: 4. The CDR3 reads CASSQDRLAVYNEQFF. As DNA, the CDR3 is TGCGCCAGCAGCCAAGATCGACTAGCGGTTTACAATGAGCAGTTCTTC.

CDR3: CASSQDPLAGGYNEQFF. Written as DNA, the CDR3 is TGCGCCAGCAGCCAAGATCCCCTAGCGGGAGGGTACAATGAGCAGTTCTTC. The J gene is TRBJ2-1, the V gene TRBV4-3; 12 nucleotides match TRBD2. With V trimmed by 0 bases and J by 4 bases, 4 bases remained unmatched. The CDR3 is made up of 17 amino acids. Germline V lookup: CDR1 LGHNA, CDR2 YSLEER.